The clone carrying this TCR beta chain was seen many times. Sampled blood dates from first hyperthyroidism diagnosis, and it precedes any ophthalmopathy symptoms. This sample is drawn from a study of T cells in Graves' hyperthyroidism and ophthalmopathy. There were TCR beta CDR3 regions amplified from RNA transcripts. Primed by the HTBI set, a first-round RT-PCR was run on the TCR CDR3. TCRdb called the multiplex PCR reads again in MiXCR, with one record for every CDR3 protein. The sample consists of around 300,000 distinct CDR3 sequences, about 14% of them appearing once. CDR1 KGHSH and CDR2 LQKENI come from the germline V gene. The V end was cut by 2 bases, the J end by 2 bases, with 10 bases between. The CDR3 is 15 amino acids.

The TCR was taken from a woman aged 30 to 39 with Graves' hyperthyroidism that later progressed to Graves' ophthalmopathy. The chain links TRBV18 to TRBJ1-5; D might be TRBD1 (6 bases). Source material: blood. The CDR3 nucleotides are TGTGCCAGCTCACCAAACAGACAGGGCAATCAGCCCCAGCATTTT. The encoded protein is CASSPNRQGNQPQHF.